The text below deals with one T cell receptor beta chain. 60 Vbeta and 13 Jbeta primers were used in PCR. Libraries were prepared by immunoSEQ multiplex PCR; TCRdb keeps only in-frame clonotypes and omits some of them. This table has some 170,000 clones, over 80% appearing once. The source of the sample is a study of cytomegalovirus exposure and HLA in healthy donors. Looked up from germline, CDR1 is SGDLS and CDR2 is YYNGEE. CDR3 length equals 16 residues. With 6 bases removed from V and 0 bases from J, the gap between germline ends came to 19 bases. The chain joins TRBV9 to TRBJ2-7; D gene unclear. The material sequenced was PBMCs. The receptor was isolated from a man aged 50 to 60 in good health and CMV-seropositive. CDR3 nucleotides: TGTGCCAGCAACCCAGATGGAGACCCGAGCTCCTACGAGCAGTACTTC. Encoded protein: CASNPDGDPSSYEQYF.